Following are 26 T cell receptor beta chains from one sample sequenced in a study of cytomegalovirus exposure and HLA in healthy donors. PCR primers comprised 60 Vbeta and 13 Jbeta primers. TCRdb's table, derived via immunoSEQ multiplex PCR, lists solely in-frame clones and lacks some. The data contain fewer than 100,000 clones, about 80% of them singletons. Input material: PBMCs. These receptors were taken from a middle-aged man in good health and CMV-seronegative.

This clone has only a few counts. A read error may produce the germline difference seen at one junction end. The chain couples TRBV7-9 to TRBJ1-5; D ambiguous. This CDR3 has 12 amino acids. Germline values: CDR1 SEHNR, CDR2 FQNEAQ (reference sequence). The CDR3: CSSSSAIRPQHF. DNA for the CDR3: TGTTCCAGCAGCTCAGCTATTCGGCCCCAGCATTTT. Supplemented by reference TRBV7-9 and TRBJ1-5, the full variable domain reads DTGVSQNPRHKITKRGQNVTFRCDPISEHNRLYWYRQTLGQGPEFLTYFQNEAQLEKSRLLSDRFSAERPKGSFSTLEIQRTEQGDSAMYLCSSSSAIRPQHFGDGTRLSIL.

The genes are TRBV6-6 and TRBJ2-5; 7 bases line up with TRBD2. This CDR3 region has 15 residues. Trimming cost V 4 bases and J 5 bases; bases outside gene matches: 10. Germline values: CDR1 MNHNY, CDR2 SVGAGI (reference sequence). Here the CDR3 reads CASSLGGGWGETQYF. DNA for the CDR3: TGTGCCAGCAGTTTGGGCGGGGGTTGGGGGGAGACCCAGTACTTC.

The J gene is TRBJ2-7, the V gene TRBV30, with a possible D match to TRBD1 (6 bases). CDR1 and CDR2 from the germline V gene are GTSNPN and SVGIG (reference sequence). Trimming removed 0 bases at V and 5 bases at J, with 11 bases between. CDR3 length: 13 residues. The CDR3 sequence: CAWSVNRANEQYF. CDR3 bases: TGTGCCTGGAGTGTAAACAGGGCCAACGAGCAGTACTTC.

The chain recombines TRBV4-1 with TRBJ1-2; D uncertain. Per the germline V gene, CDR1 is MGHRA and CDR2 is YSYEKL. This CDR3 is built from 16 residues. V was cut by 4 bases and J by 0 bases, with 15 bases left in between. CDR3 coding DNA: TGCGCCAGCAGCCTAGGTTGGAGCGGGGCTAACTATGGCTACACCTTC. Translation gives CASSLGWSGANYGYTF.

The J gene is TRBJ1-2, the V gene TRBV11-2; D not certain. The germline CDR1 and CDR2 sequences are SGHAT and FQNNGV. The germline V and J ends were trimmed by 5 bases and 2 bases, with 12 bases remaining between them. The CDR3 sequence is 14 residues long. The CDR3 loop is CASSGFQANYGYTF. The CDR3, as DNA: TGTGCCAGCAGCGGGTTTCAGGCCAACTATGGCTACACCTTC.

This chain uses TRBV20-1 with TRBJ1-4; D uncertain. V was trimmed by 3 bases and J by 17 bases, leaving 13 bases between them. Per germline, CDR1 DFQATT and CDR2 SNEGSKA (reference sequence). The length of the CDR3 is 10 residues. CDR3 in amino acids: CSASLTSGFF. CDR3 DNA: TGCAGTGCTAGCCTCACATCGGGATTTTTT.

This clone was detected a few times. The V gene is TRBV25-1, the J gene TRBJ1-4, with 9 bases identical to TRBD1. The CDR3 has 14 residues. In germline, CDR1 is MGHDK, CDR2 SYGVNS. Germline trimming cut 6 bases from V and 4 bases from J; bases unmatched to any gene: 3. The CDR3 DNA follows: TGTGCCAGCAGCGGGGGACAGGGTAATGAAAAACTGTTTTTT. Its translation is CASSGGQGNEKLFF.

Only one count was recorded for this clone. This sequence joins TRBV4-3 and TRBJ2-7; the match to TRBD1 covers 12 bases. This CDR3 has 16 residues. Germline V gives CDR1 LGHNA, CDR2 YSLEER. Unmatched junction bases numbered 9, after V lost 3 bases and J lost 6 bases. CDR3 loop: CASSHRAGTGGSEQYF. The CDR3 DNA reads TGCGCCAGCAGCCATCGAGCCGGGACAGGGGGCTCCGAGCAGTACTTC.

For the CDR3, the DNA is TGTGCCAGCGCCCGGACTGATACGCAGTATTTT. This codes for CASARTDTQYF. The chain is built from TRBV2 and TRBJ2-3, with D perhaps TRBD2 (5 bases). The CDR3 is 11 residues long. Germline V lookup: CDR1 SNHLY, CDR2 FYNNEI. V was shortened by 8 bases and J by 6 bases, with 9 bases between the two germline ends. Supplemented by reference TRBV2 and TRBJ2-3, the full variable domain reads EPEVTQTPSHQVTQMGQEVILRCVPISNHLYFYWYRQILGQKVEFLVSFYNNEISEKSEIFDDQFSVERPDGSNFTLKIRSTKLEDSAMYFCASARTDTQYFGPGTRLTVL.

This chain uses TRBV7-2 with TRBJ1-4, with 7 nucleotides matching TRBD1. The CDR3 sequence is 14 residues long. After removal of 5 bases from V and 6 bases from J, the junction contained 6 bases not matched to a gene. Per the germline V gene, CDR1 is SGHTA and CDR2 is FQGNSA. This CDR3 reads CASSPRQGHEKLFF. The CDR3 DNA follows: TGTGCCAGCAGCCCGCGACAGGGCCATGAAAAACTGTTTTTT.

J is TRBJ2-5 and V is TRBV10-3, with TRBD2 matching over 10 bases. V was pared by 10 bases and J by 3 bases, with 17 bases of the junction left unmatched. This CDR3 contains 17 residues. Looked up from germline, CDR1 is ENHRY and CDR2 is SYGVKD. CDR3 DNA: TGTGCCACCGGGGCGGCTAGCGGGAGTCACTTCGAAGAGACCCAGTACTTC. Amino acid sequence: CATGAASGSHFEETQYF.

The DNA for the CDR3 is TGTGCCAGCCAAGACAGGCAAGGAAACACCATATATTTT. Translating it yields CASQDRQGNTIYF. J is TRBJ1-3 and V is TRBV19; D might be TRBD1 (6 bases). The V and J ends lost 9 bases and 4 bases respectively, with 13 bases between them. The CDR3 consists of 13 residues. Germline values: CDR1 LNHDA, CDR2 SQIVND (reference sequence).

This clone came up once. This chain joins TRBV30 and TRBJ1-4, with D perhaps matching TRBD1 (5 bases). Per germline, CDR1 GTSNPN and CDR2 SVGIG (reference sequence). With 0 bases removed from V and 8 bases from J, the gap between germline ends came to 13 bases. CDR3 length equals 14 residues. In DNA, the CDR3 is TGTGCCTGGAGTGTTGCGAGGGACTGGGAAAAACTGTTTTTT. This encodes CAWSVARDWEKLFF.

This chain joins TRBV30 and TRBJ1-1; 7 positions agree with TRBD1. V lost 1 base and J lost 5; bases outside the gene matches: 4. The CDR3 length is 13 residues. CDR1 and CDR2 (germline): GTSNPN, SVGIG (reference sequence). CDR3 DNA sequence: TGTGCCTGGAGTGCCTCACAGGGGACTGAAGCTTTCTTT. Its protein is CAWSASQGTEAFF.

The V call is TRBV7-2, the J call TRBJ1-2, with D perhaps TRBD1 (6 bases). The CDR3 length is 12 residues. Trimming pared 5 bases from V and 8 bases from J, leaving 12 bases between. Germline CDR1 SGHTA, CDR2 FQGNSA. The CDR3 region is CASSKQGWGYTF. DNA for the CDR3: TGTGCCAGCAGCAAACAGGGTTGGGGCTACACCTTC.

This chain links TRBV28 with TRBJ1-3, with 7 bases fitting TRBD1. V shed 6 bases and J 8 bases; nucleotides not matched to a gene: 1. The CDR3 has 11 residues. CDR1 and CDR2 (germline): MDHEN, SYDVKM. Written as DNA, the CDR3 is TGTGCCAGCAGACAGGGGCACACCATATATTTT. Translated, it gives CASRQGHTIYF.

J is TRBJ1-2 and V is TRBV29-1; the D gene is possibly TRBD1 (5 bases). From germline, CDR1 is SQVTM and CDR2 ANQGSEA. V was cut by 4 bases and J by 8 bases, with 17 bases left in between. The CDR3 sequence is 13 residues long. The CDR3 spells CSVAIGGGWGYTF. The CDR3, as DNA: TGCAGCGTTGCCATCGGCGGGGGTTGGGGCTACACCTTC.

The V gene is TRBV15, the J gene TRBJ1-6, with TRBD1 identical over 8 bases. The germline CDR1 and CDR2 sequences are LNHNV and YYDKDF (reference sequence). The CDR3 is 17 residues long. V dropped 1 base and J dropped 9; count of bases not matched to a gene: 11. CDR3 sequence reads: CATSRGPPQGGGSPLHF. The CDR3, as DNA: TGTGCCACCAGCAGAGGCCCACCACAGGGGGGAGGTTCACCCCTCCACTTT.

This clone was seen a few times. The chain is built from TRBV5-6 and TRBJ2-2; TRBD1 might be the D (5 bases). This CDR3 comprises 15 residues. Germline CDR1 reads SGHDT; CDR2 reads YYEEEE. Trimming cost V 1 base and J 4 bases, with 11 bases left between them. The CDR3 DNA reads as TGTGCCAGCAGCTTGTCCGCAGGGTCCACCGGGGAGCTGTTTTTT. Translated: CASSLSAGSTGELFF.

In its sample, this clone was seen a few times. CDR3: CASSGGPRDRGDGYTF. CDR3 bases: TGTGCCAGCAGTGGGGGCCCCCGGGACAGGGGGGATGGCTACACCTTC. J is TRBJ1-2 and V is TRBV6-1, with 11 bases identical to TRBD1. Trimming at V came to 4 bases and at J to 6 bases, leaving 10 bases not matched to a gene. The length of the CDR3 is 16 residues. Germline V lookup: CDR1 MNHNS, CDR2 SASEGT.

This clone was detected only a few times. This chain links TRBV19 with TRBJ2-3; 9 positions agree with TRBD2. This CDR3 comprises 12 residues. Germline-derived CDR1 and CDR2 are LNHDA and SQIVND (reference sequence). The ends lost 8 bases at V and 3 bases at J; junction bases unmatched: 0. As DNA, the CDR3 is TGTGCCAGTGGACTAGCGACAGATACGCAGTATTTT. This encodes CASGLATDTQYF.

V usage is TRBV10-1 and J usage is TRBJ2-7; 7 bases fit TRBD1. The CDR3 has 16 residues. Looked up from germline, CDR1 is WNHNN and CDR2 is SYGVQD (reference sequence). The V and J ends lost 3 bases and 4 bases, in that order; junction bases with no gene match: 12. CDR3 coding DNA: TGCGCCAGCAGTGAAGGGACAGTTCAAAACTTATACGAGCAGTACTTC. Amino acids: CASSEGTVQNLYEQYF.

The sample holds one count of this clone. The chain couples TRBV7-3 to TRBJ2-5; 9 bases agree with TRBD1. The V gene end was trimmed by 5 bases and the J gene end by 4 bases; junction bases not matched to a gene: 8. CDR3 length: 15 amino acids. CDR1 is SGHTA and CDR2 is FQGTGA in the germline V gene. The CDR3 loop is CASSRGQGVGETQYF. The DNA of the CDR3 is TGTGCCAGCAGCAGGGGACAGGGAGTAGGAGAGACCCAGTACTTC.

The J gene is TRBJ2-5, the V gene TRBV2; no clear D. This CDR3 has 10 amino acids. The germline V gene has CDR1 SNHLY and CDR2 FYNNEI. V was pared by 8 bases and J by 5 bases, with 6 bases between. The CDR3 DNA reads as TGTGCCAGCTGGCGGGAGACCCAGTACTTC. Its protein is CASWRETQYF.

The chain couples TRBV28 to TRBJ1-5, with D perhaps TRBD1 (5 bases). Germline V gives CDR1 MDHEN, CDR2 SYDVKM. This CDR3 region has 14 residues. V dropped 6 bases and J dropped 9 bases, with 18 bases sitting between them. CDR3 bases: TGTGCCAGCAGGGGCGGGACGGCGAGTTTGCCCCAGCATTTT. This sequence encodes CASRGGTASLPQHF.

This clone was detected only once. The J gene is TRBJ2-5, the V gene TRBV25-1; 12 bases are shared with TRBD2. The CDR3 covers 15 residues. V lost 5 bases and J lost 6; bases outside the gene matches: 7. Germline V gene sequence: CDR1 MGHDK, CDR2 SYGVNS. The CDR3 DNA reads TGTGCCAGCAGTTCTCCGACTAGCGGGGGAAAGACCCAGTACTTC. Its translation is CASSSPTSGGKTQYF.